These 5 T cell receptor beta chains were all obtained from the same sample, sequenced in a study of OX40 agonist ivuxolimab in advanced cancers. Generated by immunoSEQ multiplex PCR, the TCRdb table keeps only in-frame clones and is missing some. The table has under 80,000 clones, around 80% seen once. The source material was CD4+ or CD8+ T cells sorted from blood, sampled in a trial of the OX40 agonist ivuxolimab. These receptors came from an adult with an advanced solid tumor such as melanoma, head and neck, liver or kidney cancer.

The chain combines TRBV4-2 with TRBJ1-4; 11 bases line up with TRBD1. V gave up 4 bases and J gave up 7 bases; unmatched junction bases: 8. The CDR3 covers 16 residues. CDR1 and CDR2 (germline): LGHNA, YNFKEQ. CDR3 region: CASSPDRGRSGEKLFF. The CDR3 DNA is TGTGCCAGCAGCCCGGACAGGGGGCGAAGTGGTGAAAAACTGTTTTTT.

CDR3 loop: CASSFLGAGETQYF. CDR3 sequence (DNA): TGTGCCAGCAGTTTTCTGGGGGCGGGGGAGACCCAGTACTTC. This chain links TRBV28 with TRBJ2-5, with D perhaps matching TRBD1 or TRBD2 (6 bases each). The V end was cut by 3 bases, the J end by 5 bases, with 13 bases between. From germline, CDR1 is MDHEN and CDR2 SYDVKM. The length of the CDR3 is 14 residues. The entire variable domain, with the rest obtained from reference TRBV28 and TRBJ2-5, is as follows: DVKVTQSSRYLVKRTGEKVFLECVQDMDHENMFWYRQDPGLGLRLIYFSYDVKMKEKGDIPEGYSVSREKKERFSLILESASTNQTSMYLCASSFLGAGETQYFGPGTRLLVL.

As DNA, the CDR3 is TGTGCCAGTAGTATACAGGGGAGCACAGATACGCAGTATTTT. Translating gives CASSIQGSTDTQYF. This chain uses TRBV19 with TRBJ2-3; TRBD1 is a possible D gene (6 bases). The V gene's germline CDR1 is LNHDA and CDR2 SQIVND (reference sequence). The CDR3 sequence is 14 residues long. The V gene lost 2 bases and the J gene lost 0 bases, with 6 bases spanning the gap.

The chain links TRBV5-6 to TRBJ1-1; D unclear. The CDR3 covers 12 residues. Germline V lookup: CDR1 SGHDT, CDR2 YYEEEE. V was clipped by 3 bases and J by 4 bases, with 7 bases between them. The CDR3 DNA reads TGTGCCAGCAGCTCCCAGACCACTGAAGCTTTCTTT. This gives the protein CASSSQTTEAFF.

CDR3: CASSYRGGQGTDTQYF. The DNA for the CDR3 is TGTGCCAGCAGTTACAGGGGAGGGCAGGGTACAGATACGCAGTATTTT. This rearrangement joins TRBV6-5 to TRBJ2-3; 7 bases match TRBD2. The junction had 8 bases not matched to a gene; V was cut back by 2 bases and J by 3 bases. Germline assignment: CDR1 MNHEY and CDR2 SVGAGI. The CDR3 loop spans 16 amino acids.